The sequence of this TCR beta chain was determined in a study of human T cells and chemical hapten exposure. Time point given: pre-sensitization, week 0. Treatment in this sample: therapeutic diphenylcyclopropenone sensitization with weekly scalp DPC. This clonotype was found once. A much larger clone lies a single base off, so this may be a read error. CDR3 length equals 14 residues. CDR1 and CDR2 from the germline V gene are SGHDN and FVKESK. TCRdb called the RACE reads again in MiXCR, with one record for every CDR3 protein. The top ten hold about 2.5% of the sample, which has 250,000 or so distinct CDR3 sequences, approximately 8.4% seen once.

The sequencing used whole blood, collected in connection with sensitization to the hapten diphenylcyclopropenone (DPC). This chain connects TRBV14 to TRBJ2-1; 12 bases fit TRBD2. This clonotype was obtained from a woman aged 40 to 50 with alopecia areata. Some clones in this sample may be carry-over from other donors' samples. CDR3 in amino acids: CACSPLAGGNEQFF. CDR3 DNA: TGTGCCTGCAGCCCACTAGCGGGAGGAAATGAGCAGTTCTTC.